The sequence of this T cell receptor beta chain was determined in a study of Ad26.COV2.S vaccination and SARS-CoV-2 variants. Treatment denoted: some 20 received Ad26.COV2.S at low or high dose, single or two shots; 5 received placebo; per-sample allocation not given. Collection of samples fell on day 63 after the first vaccine or placebo injection. The assay was immunoSEQ multiplex PCR, and TCRdb's table has in-frame clones only and misses some. The repertoire holds roughly 390,000 clones, with approximately 90% as singletons. Germline V gene lookup returns CDR1 SGHDT and CDR2 YYEEEE. There are 16 residues in the CDR3. Trimming took 0 bases from V and 6 from J, leaving 17 bases between them.

The receptor's source is a person aged 18-60 years who received the Ad26.COV2.S COVID-19 vaccine or a placebo. The sequenced sample was peripheral blood, obtained in a trial of Ad26.COV2.S vaccine versus placebo. The chain has TRBV5-6 and TRBJ2-3; tentative D call: TRBD2 (7 bases). CDR3 amino acids: CASSLAGGPDLDTQYF. The CDR3 coding sequence is TGTGCCAGCAGCTTGGCCGGGGGGCCCGACCTGGATACGCAGTATTTT.